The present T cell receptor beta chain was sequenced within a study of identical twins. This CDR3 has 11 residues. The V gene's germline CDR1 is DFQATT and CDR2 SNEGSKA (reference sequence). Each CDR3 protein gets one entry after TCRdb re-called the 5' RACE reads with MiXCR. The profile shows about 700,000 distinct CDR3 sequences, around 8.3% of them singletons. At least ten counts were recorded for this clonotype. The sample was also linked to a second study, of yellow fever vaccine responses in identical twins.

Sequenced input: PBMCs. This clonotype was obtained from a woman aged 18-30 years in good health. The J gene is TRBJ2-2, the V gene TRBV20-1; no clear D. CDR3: CSTVNTGELFF. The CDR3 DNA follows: TGCAGCACAGTAAACACCGGGGAGCTGTTTTTT.